Listed below are T cell receptor beta chains from one sample, sequenced in a study of shared T cell receptors in the human thymus. The method was immunoSEQ multiplex PCR; TCRdb's version includes in-frame clones alone and lacks a portion of them. The sample lists just under 550,000 clones, approximately 78% occurring once. The same sample was also studied in work on human thymus T cells.

The specimen sequenced was thymocytes. Receptors originate from a boy younger than two with a congenital heart defect. Each CDR3 is given with its conserved first and last residue. The D gene is left open where the match is weak. Not all rows give a size; the values are once, few, many and, for expanded clones, a class.

D,V,size,length,J,DNA,CDR3
NA,TRBV4-3,NA,16,TRBJ2-7,TGCGCCAGCAGCCAAGATACCGGGGAGGAATCCTACGAGCAGTACTTC,CASSQDTGEESYEQYF
NA,TRBV6-6,NA,15,TRBJ2-1,TGTGCCAGCAGTCCCTGGGCGGGACCTCCCAATGAGCAGTTCTTC,CASSPWAGPPNEQFF
NA,TRBV29-1,NA,15,TRBJ2-4,TGCAGCGGGAGTGGTCATCCGCTAGCCAAAAACATTCAGTACTTC,CSGSGHPLAKNIQYF
NA,TRBV2,NA,14,TRBJ2-1,TGTGCCAGCAGCGGTCCGGAAGGGGATCATGAGCAGTTCTTC,CASSGPEGDHEQFF
TRBD2,TRBV19,few,16,TRBJ2-3,TGTGCCAGTAGTATAAGGGGGACTAGTCGCACAGATACGCAGTATTTT,CASSIRGTSRTDTQYF
NA,TRBV19,few,13,TRBJ2-7,TGTGCCAGTAGTAACAACAGTGCCTACGAGCAGTACTTC,CASSNNSAYEQYF
NA,TRBV10-3,few,16,TRBJ1-5,TGTGCCATCAGTGAGGTGGCGGGAATTAGCAATCAGCCCCAGCATTTT,CAISEVAGISNQPQHF
TRBD2,TRBV5-1,NA,15,TRBJ2-1,TGCGCCAGCAGCCAGGAGGCGGGAGTTGGTAATGAGCAGTTCTTC,CASSQEAGVGNEQFF
TRBD1,TRBV27,few,18,TRBJ1-1,TGTGCCAGCAGTCCATGGCCAGAGGACAGGACCATGAACACTGAAGCTTTCTTT,CASSPWPEDRTMNTEAFF
TRBD1,TRBV6-5,NA,15,TRBJ1-2,TGTGCCAGCAGTCAGGGGGACAGCCCTAACTATGGCTACACCTTC,CASSQGDSPNYGYTF
NA,TRBV5-1,NA,14,TRBJ2-1,TGCGCCAGCAGCTTTCGACTAGTATCTGATGAGCAGTTCTTC,CASSFRLVSDEQFF
TRBD1,TRBV5-5,once,13,TRBJ1-1,TGTGCCAGCAGCTGGGACAGGGACACTGAAGCTTTCTTT,CASSWDRDTEAFF
NA,TRBV14,NA,16,TRBJ2-7,TGTGCCAGCAGCCAAACTTCGGGGGGCAGCCCCTACGAGCAGTACTTC,CASSQTSGGSPYEQYF
NA,TRBV5-1,NA,14,TRBJ2-3,TGCGCCAGCAGCTTGGCGGGAGGCACAGATACGCAGTATTTT,CASSLAGGTDTQYF
NA,TRBV6-1,NA,14,TRBJ2-7,TGTGCCAGCAGTGAAGACAGGGCCGCCTACGAGCAGTACTTC,CASSEDRAAYEQYF
TRBD2,TRBV5-4,NA,15,TRBJ2-7,TGTGCCAGCTTTGAATTAGGAGCGGGAGGCTCCGAGCAGTACTTC,CASFELGAGGSEQYF
TRBD1,TRBV4-3,NA,15,TRBJ2-1,TGCGCCAGCAGTCCCGACAGGGCAAACAACAATGAGCAGTTCTTC,CASSPDRANNNEQFF
TRBD2,TRBV5-6,NA,16,TRBJ2-1,TGTGCCAGCAGCCTCGGGACTAGCGGGAGTGGGGATGAGCAGTTCTTC,CASSLGTSGSGDEQFF
NA,TRBV7-9,NA,17,TRBJ2-7,TGTGCCAGCAGCTTAAGATCCCCTTTGGCAGGCTTAGGAGAGCAGTACTTC,CASSLRSPLAGLGEQYF
NA,TRBV27,NA,15,TRBJ1-2,TGTGCCAGCAGGACACAGGGTGCCGTCTACTATGGCTACACCTTC,CASRTQGAVYYGYTF
TRBD1,TRBV11-3,NA,20,TRBJ1-1,TGTGCCAGCAGCTTAGGGGACAGGGCTAGGGAAGGCCGGCGGGTAACTGAAGCTTTCTTT,CASSLGDRAREGRRVTEAFF
NA,TRBV30,NA,16,TRBJ2-1,TGTGCCTGGAGTGTTAACCCACTATCCAGCCCCTCTGAGCAGTTCTTC,CAWSVNPLSSPSEQFF
NA,TRBV6-4,NA,15,TRBJ1-4,TGTGCCAGCAGTGCCTACGGGGGGGCGGGTGAAAAACTGTTTTTT,CASSAYGGAGEKLFF
NA,TRBV5-6,NA,16,TRBJ2-7,TGTGCCAGCTCCTCCGGGCAGGGCGCCCCGCGGGGCGAGCAGTACTTC,CASSSGQGAPRGEQYF
NA,TRBV12-5,NA,17,TRBJ1-1,TGTGCTAGTGGTTCTAACCCTCCCGGGGTCGGAGATACTGAAGCTTTCTTT,CASGSNPPGVGDTEAFF
NA,TRBV7-8,NA,17,TRBJ1-5,TGTGCCAGCAGCTTAGGAACGGAGGCAGTTAGCAATCAGCCCCAGCATTTT,CASSLGTEAVSNQPQHF
NA,TRBV6-5,NA,14,TRBJ2-7,TGTGCCAGTATAGCGGAAAAGCTCTCCTACGAGCAGTACTTC,CASIAEKLSYEQYF
TRBD2,TRBV5-1,NA,17,TRBJ2-3,TGCGCCAGCAGCTTGGAGGCGGCGGGAGGAGGCTACCATACGCAGTATTTT,CASSLEAAGGGYHTQYF
TRBD1,TRBV7-9,few,17,TRBJ2-3,TGTGCCAGCAGCTTAGCGCCCGGGACAGTTTGGGCAGATACGCAGTATTTT,CASSLAPGTVWADTQYF
TRBD1,TRBV27,NA,18,TRBJ2-4,TGTGCCAGCAGTCCCTCCAACGGACAGGAATTAGCCAAAAACATTCAGTACTTC,CASSPSNGQELAKNIQYF
NA,TRBV6-6,once,14,TRBJ1-5,TGTGCCAGCAGTTACGGCCCCCATTATCAGCCCCAGCATTTT,CASSYGPHYQPQHF
NA,TRBV27,NA,14,TRBJ1-2,TGTGCCAGTGGAAAAGGGGCCGCGGACTATGGCTACACCTTC,CASGKGAADYGYTF
NA,TRBV7-9,once,15,TRBJ2-7,TGTGCCAGCAGCCTCCCCTCGGAGAGCTCCTACGAGCAGTACTTC,CASSLPSESSYEQYF
TRBD1,TRBV14,few,15,TRBJ2-7,TGTGCCAGCAGCCAAGGAAGCGACAGGGGGCACGAGCAGTACTTC,CASSQGSDRGHEQYF
NA,TRBV27,NA,15,TRBJ1-2,TGTGCCAGCAGTTTATCGGGTACCGGGAACTATGGCTACACCTTC,CASSLSGTGNYGYTF
NA,TRBV27,NA,19,TRBJ2-5,TGTGCCAGCAGACGTAACGTTCACGATAGGGGCGGGAAAAGGGAGACCCAGTACTTC,CASRRNVHDRGGKRETQYF
NA,TRBV5-5,NA,14,TRBJ1-5,TGTGCCAGCAGCTTGGGGCGGGGCCTTTGGCCCCAGCATTTT,CASSLGRGLWPQHF